A selection of T cell receptor beta chains follows, all from one sample in a study of CD8 T cells in Susac syndrome. MiXCR, run by TCRdb on the immunoSEQ multiplex PCR reads, gives a single entry per CDR3 protein. The sample lists under 150,000 distinct CDR3 sequences; about 94% were seen once. Input material: CD4+ T cells from PBMCs. The receptor source for this set is a human donor with Susac syndrome. CDR3s include the opening cysteine and the closing phenylalanine or tryptophan. The order of the fields is clone size, V gene, D gene, J gene, CDR3 DNA, CDR3 protein. The D gene is left open where the match is weak. Only some rows state a clone size, as once, few, many or a class for expanded clones.

>.|TRBV7-2|TRBD1|TRBJ1-6
TGTGCCAGCAGCTTATGGACAGGTGGTAGTTCACCCCTCCACTTT
CASSLWTGGSSPLHF
>.|TRBV7-9|.|TRBJ1-1
TGTGCCAGCAGCGTTGACAGTTTCGTGAACACTGAAGCTTTCTTT
CASSVDSFVNTEAFF
>.|TRBV6-6|TRBD1|TRBJ1-4
TGTGCCAGTTCTCCGGGACAGACTAATGAAAAACTGTTTTTT
CASSPGQTNEKLFF
>.|TRBV5-4|TRBD2|TRBJ2-1
TGTGCCAGCAGCTTTATACTAGCGGCGAATGAGCAGTTCTTC
CASSFILAANEQFF
>.|TRBV15|.|TRBJ2-1
TGTGCCACCAGCAGAGAGGGCGACTCCTACAATGAGCAGTTCTTC
CATSREGDSYNEQFF
>.|TRBV5-4|.|TRBJ2-2
TGTGCCAGCAGCCCGCAGAGGGACACCGGGGAGCTGTTTTTT
CASSPQRDTGELFF
>.|TRBV29-1|TRBD1|TRBJ1-5
TGCAGCGTTGGGGACAGTTTTGGTCAGCCCCAGCATTTT
CSVGDSFGQPQHF
>.|TRBV18|.|TRBJ2-5
TGTGCCAGCTCAAGCCTCCAAGAGACCCAGTACTTC
CASSSLQETQYF
>.|TRBV2|TRBD1|TRBJ2-1
TGTGCCAGCGCCGGGACAGCTGCCTACAATGAGCAGTTCTTC
CASAGTAAYNEQFF
>.|TRBV28|.|TRBJ2-1
TGTGCCAGCAGTTTACCGCGGAACTCCTACAATGAGCAGTTCTTC
CASSLPRNSYNEQFF
>once|TRBV7-9|.|TRBJ2-7
TGTGCCAGCAGGTCAACCCGGGACCCTAAACGCTCGCAGCAGTACTTC
CASRSTRDPKRSQQYF
>.|TRBV14|.|TRBJ1-6
TGTGCCAGCAGCCCAACAGGGTGGTCCTATAATTCACCCCTCCACTTT
CASSPTGWSYNSPLHF
>.|TRBV5-1|TRBD1|TRBJ2-3
TGCGCCAGCAGCCCGGGACAGCCTAGCACAGATACGCAGTATTTT
CASSPGQPSTDTQYF
>.|TRBV12-5|.|TRBJ2-7
TGTGCTAGTGGTTTCAATTACTACGAGCAGTACTTC
CASGFNYYEQYF
>.|TRBV25-1|.|TRBJ2-4
TGTGCCAGCACTAGGGGGGGGGCCAAAAACATTCAGTACTTC
CASTRGGAKNIQYF
>.|TRBV24-1|.|TRBJ1-2
TGTGCCACCAGTAAGGAGGGGACGGGCTATAACTATGGCTACACCTTC
CATSKEGTGYNYGYTF
>.|TRBV4-1|TRBD1|TRBJ1-1
TGCGCCAGCAGCCAGGCGGACAGGGGAGGCTACTCTGAAGCTTTCTTT
CASSQADRGGYSEAFF
>.|TRBV4-1|.|TRBJ2-5
TGCGCCAGCAGCCGGGACCCTGGGGGGACCCAGTACTTC
CASSRDPGGTQYF
>.|TRBV29-1|TRBD2|TRBJ2-2
TGCAGCGTTGTGGGGCTAGCGGGAGGCACCGGGGAGCTGTTTTTT
CSVVGLAGGTGELFF
>once|TRBV2|.|TRBJ2-1
TGTGCCAGCAGTGAAGGCCTAGACTCCTACAATGAGCAGTTCTTC
CASSEGLDSYNEQFF
>.|TRBV6-4|.|TRBJ1-2
TGTGCCAGCAGGAGGGACACCAACTATGGCTACACCTTC
CASRRDTNYGYTF
>.|TRBV9|.|TRBJ1-6
TGTGCCAGCAGCTCCGATCTCAGGATTTCACCCCTCCACTTT
CASSSDLRISPLHF
>.|TRBV20-1|TRBD1|TRBJ1-6
TGCAGTGCTAGTACACAGGGGAGAAGGAGTTCACCCCTCCACTTT
CSASTQGRRSSPLHF
>.|TRBV28|.|TRBJ2-7
TGTGCCAGCAGCCCTTCGGGGCGCCATGGGATCTACTTC
CASSPSGRHGIYF
>.|TRBV5-6|.|TRBJ2-1
TGTGCCAGCAGCTTGGGAGCGGATAGATCCTACAATGAGCAGTTCTTC
CASSLGADRSYNEQFF
>.|TRBV11-2|.|TRBJ2-2
TGTGCCAGCAGCTCAATTCGGTCCGGGGAGCTGTTTTTT
CASSSIRSGELFF
>.|TRBV2|.|TRBJ1-6
TGTGCCACCTCGGACGGATTCGGGTCACCCCTCCACTTT
CATSDGFGSPLHF
>.|TRBV2|.|TRBJ1-5
TGTGCCAGCAGCCAGGGCAGGGGCGATCAGCCCCAGCATTTT
CASSQGRGDQPQHF
>.|TRBV5-4|.|TRBJ2-2
TGTGCCAGCAGCTTGGCCGACCCCCGGGGAGGTGGGAACACCGGGGAGCTGTTTTTT
CASSLADPRGGGNTGELFF
>.|TRBV28|.|TRBJ2-7
TGTGCCAGCAGTCTCCGAAGGGACGAGCAGTACTTC
CASSLRRDEQYF
>.|TRBV28|.|TRBJ2-7
TGTGCCAGCACCCCAACTTGGGGTTACGAGCAGTACTTC
CASTPTWGYEQYF
>.|TRBV20-1|TRBD1|TRBJ2-1
TGCAGTGCAGCGTCAGGGTTGAGGGGGCACAATGAGCAGTTCTTC
CSAASGLRGHNEQFF
>.|TRBV6-2/TRBV6-3|.|TRBJ2-3
TGTGCCAGCAGTTACTCTAGCACAGATACGCAGTATTTT
CASSYSSTDTQYF
>.|TRBV20-1|TRBD2|TRBJ2-7
TGCAGTGTGACGGGAGTAGCGGGAGACGAGCAGTACTTC
CSVTGVAGDEQYF
>.|TRBV11-2|TRBD2|TRBJ2-7
TGTGCCAGCAGCCCAATCCGAAGGGAGCGGGGGAACTACGAGCAGTACTTC
CASSPIRRERGNYEQYF
>.|TRBV18|.|TRBJ2-3
TGTGCCAGCTCACTCTCGGGTGTTTCAGATACGCAGTATTTT
CASSLSGVSDTQYF
>.|TRBV11-2|.|TRBJ1-1
TGTGCCAGCAGACGGGGGGCAGACACTGAAGCTTTCTTT
CASRRGADTEAFF
>.|TRBV9|TRBD2|TRBJ2-3
TGTGCCAGCAGCCCTCTAGCGGGAAGCACAGATACGCAGTATTTT
CASSPLAGSTDTQYF
>.|TRBV21-1|.|TRBJ2-2
TGTGCCAAGAGGGACAGGGGGCGCATGATCGGGGAGCTGTTTTTT
CAKRDRGRMIGELFF
>.|TRBV4-2|.|TRBJ2-3
TGTGCCAGCAGCCAAGGGGCGCAGGATCGCACAGATACGCAGTATTTT
CASSQGAQDRTDTQYF